Included here is one TCR beta chain sequence, with context. This sample is part of a study of T cell responses to AZD1222 COVID-19 vaccine. The assay was immunoSEQ multiplex PCR, and TCRdb's table has in-frame clones only and misses some. The sample shows some 120,000 clones, around 85% of them seen only once. The CDR3 loop spans 15 amino acids. The germline gives CDR1 SGHNT, CDR2 YYREEE (reference sequence). The V gene lost 0 bases and the J gene lost 0 bases, with 10 bases spanning the gap. This specimen consisted of peripheral blood, obtained on day 0 of AZD1222 vaccination. V and J are TRBV5-4 and TRBJ2-7; D is undetermined. The TCR originated in an adult in good health. The CDR3 is CASSLVSGSSYEQYF. CDR3 nucleotide sequence: TGTGCCAGCAGCTTGGTATCGGGTAGCTCCTACGAGCAGTACTTC.